Here is one TCR beta chain with its context. CDR3 length: 16 amino acids. CDR1 and CDR2 from the germline V gene are SGHDT and YYEEEE. V shed 6 bases, J shed 10 bases, and the junction held 15 bases outside the gene matches. The data were produced by immunoSEQ multiplex PCR, yet TCRdb's version contains in-frame clones alone and is incomplete. This sample yields approximately 60,000 clones, of which 75% to 90% are seen a single time; less than 6.5% belongs to the top ten. This sample is drawn from a study of technical replicates of blood from several donors. The sample taken for sequencing was PBMCs. The chain has TRBV5-6 and TRBJ1-6; 8 nucleotides align to TRBD1. The receptor was isolated from a human donor in good health. Some clones in this sample may be carry-over from other donors' samples. This CDR3 is CASTVGDRLISSPLHF. The CDR3 nucleotides read TGTGCCAGCACCGTCGGGGACAGGCTTATAAGCTCACCCCTCCACTTT.